This TCR beta chain is from a study of naive and memory T cell subsets. CDR3 size: 13 residues. The study's findings and limits: In CD4 and CD8 cells, diversity dropped from naive through EMRA. Findings for naive and memory subsets could not be checked against ground truth.

Two oligonucleotides, mixed equimolar, formed the beta constant-region primer covering TRBC1 and TRBC2. Nested alpha and beta constant-region primers with the SP2 primer drove four PCR rounds on ligated cDNA. TCRdb reprocessed the UMI-ligation and nested PCR reads via MiXCR and lists one record per CDR3 protein. Here the sample spans 8,500 to 10,000 distinct CDR3 sequences, less than 7% being singletons. This clonotype appeared many times. Its antigen is not identified. One junction end does not reproduce the germline sequence, and a read error may be involved. Sequential positive selection took CD4 T cells first, then CD8 T cells. CD45RA-CD27- cells were effector memory; CD45RA+CD27- cells were EMRA.

The chain recombines TRBV12-3 or TRBV12-4 with TRBJ2-5; tentative D call: TRBD2 (5 bases). This receptor was identified in a human donor in good health. Input material: CD4+ TEMRA cells from blood. The sample's subset: effector memory re-expressing CD45RA, CD45RA+ CD27-. CDR3 sequence (DNA): TGTGCCAGCCGTTTAACTAGTACGGAGACCCAGTACTTC. Its protein product is CASRLTSTETQYF.